This T cell receptor beta chain was profiled in a study of T cell responses to AZD1222 COVID-19 vaccine. The table came from immunoSEQ multiplex PCR; TCRdb's copy has only in-frame clones and leaves some out. This table holds under 200,000 clones, roughly nine tenths found once. V trimming: 0 bases; J trimming: 7 bases; junction bases outside the gene matches: 11. The germline V gene encodes CDR1 SGHRS and CDR2 YFSETQ. The CDR3 contains 16 residues. Broader study findings: Along spike, vaccine-associated CD4 TCRs were found throughout, with dominance at 160-218 and 743-854.

On this clone itself: The target antigen is unknown.

The chain is built from TRBV5-1 and TRBJ1-2; TRBD1 matches 8 bases. The clonotype comes from an adult in good health. Sequenced here: peripheral blood, sampled on day 0 of AZD1222 vaccination. CDR3 sequence reads: CASSLAGPQGAGGYTF. DNA for the CDR3: TGCGCCAGCAGCTTGGCGGGACCCCAGGGGGCAGGTGGCTACACCTTC.